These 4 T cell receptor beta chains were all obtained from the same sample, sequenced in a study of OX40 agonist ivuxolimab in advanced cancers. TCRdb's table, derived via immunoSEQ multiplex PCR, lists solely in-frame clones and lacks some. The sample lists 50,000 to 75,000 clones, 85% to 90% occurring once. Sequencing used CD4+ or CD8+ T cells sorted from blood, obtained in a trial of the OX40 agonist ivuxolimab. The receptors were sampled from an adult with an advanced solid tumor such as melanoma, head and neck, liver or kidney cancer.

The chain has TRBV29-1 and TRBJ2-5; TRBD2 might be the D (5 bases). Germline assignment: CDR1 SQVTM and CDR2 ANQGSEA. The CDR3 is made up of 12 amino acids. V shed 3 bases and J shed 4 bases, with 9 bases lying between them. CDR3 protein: CSVDQGRETQYF. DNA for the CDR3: TGCAGCGTTGATCAAGGGAGAGAGACCCAGTACTTC.

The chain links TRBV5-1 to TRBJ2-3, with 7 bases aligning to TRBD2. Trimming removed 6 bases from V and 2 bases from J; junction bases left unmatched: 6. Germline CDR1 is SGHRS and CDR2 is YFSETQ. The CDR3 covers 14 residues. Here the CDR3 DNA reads TGCGCCAGCACCTGGGCGGGAGTCACAGATACGCAGTATTTT. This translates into CASTWAGVTDTQYF.

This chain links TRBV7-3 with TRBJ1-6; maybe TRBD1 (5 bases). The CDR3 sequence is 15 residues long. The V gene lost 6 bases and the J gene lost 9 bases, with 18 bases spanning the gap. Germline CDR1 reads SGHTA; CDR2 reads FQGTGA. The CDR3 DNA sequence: TGTGCCAGCAGGCGCAGCGGGACCCAGGGTTCACCCCTCCACTTT. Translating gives CASRRSGTQGSPLHF.

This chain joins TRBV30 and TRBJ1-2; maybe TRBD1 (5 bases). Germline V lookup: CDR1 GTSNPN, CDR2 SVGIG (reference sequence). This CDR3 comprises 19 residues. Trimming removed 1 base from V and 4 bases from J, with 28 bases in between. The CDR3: CAWSGGANRQPRFSYGYTF. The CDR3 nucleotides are TGTGCCTGGAGTGGAGGGGCCAACCGACAGCCCAGATTCAGCTATGGCTACACCTTC.